The present T cell receptor (beta chain) was sequenced within a study of tumor-infiltrating lymphocytes in localized non-small cell lung cancer. On the study more broadly: The cohort mixed smokers and never-smokers, several histologies, and some post-neoadjuvant-chemotherapy samples. Resected tumor was paired with non-adjacent uninvolved lung from the same patient.

The protocol was immunoSEQ multiplex PCR, while the TCRdb copy is restricted to in-frame clones and leaves out a portion. The sample lists about 8,500 clones; around 75% were seen once. General observations from the study: Each assay used a separate piece of the same tissue. Tumors had more T cell infiltration than uninvolved lung, per TCRbeta sequencing and CD3 counts.

As regards this clone: Its antigen remains unknown.

V lost 0 bases and J 3 bases, leaving 12 bases between the germline ends. The CDR3 length is 15 residues. Germline V gives CDR1 LGHNA, CDR2 YSLEER. The chain is built from TRBV4-3 and TRBJ2-7, with D perhaps matching TRBD2 (6 bases). Sequenced input: uninvolved lung tissue not adjacent to the tumor. The receptor comes from a human donor with non-small cell lung cancer. The chain's CDR3 is CASSQDRGTNYEQYF. CDR3 nucleotides: TGCGCCAGCAGCCAAGATCGCGGGACCAACTACGAGCAGTACTTC.